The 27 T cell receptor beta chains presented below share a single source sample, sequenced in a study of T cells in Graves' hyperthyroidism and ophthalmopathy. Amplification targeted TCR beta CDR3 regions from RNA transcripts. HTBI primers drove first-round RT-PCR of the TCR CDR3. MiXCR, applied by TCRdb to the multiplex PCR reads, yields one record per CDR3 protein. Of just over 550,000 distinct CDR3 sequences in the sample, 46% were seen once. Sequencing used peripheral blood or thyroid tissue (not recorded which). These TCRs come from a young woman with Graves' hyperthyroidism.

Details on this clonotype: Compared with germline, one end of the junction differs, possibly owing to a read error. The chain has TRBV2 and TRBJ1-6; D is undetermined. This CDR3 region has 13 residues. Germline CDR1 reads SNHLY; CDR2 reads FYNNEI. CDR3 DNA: TGTGCCACCAGTGAACGGTCCGAGCCACCCCTCCACTTT. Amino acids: CATSERSEPPLHF.

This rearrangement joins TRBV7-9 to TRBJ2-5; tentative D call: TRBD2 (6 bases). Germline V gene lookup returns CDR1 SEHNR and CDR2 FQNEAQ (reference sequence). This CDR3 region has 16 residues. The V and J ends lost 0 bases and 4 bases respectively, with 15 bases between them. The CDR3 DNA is TGTGCCAGCAGCTTAGCGACGGTTGCGCGGGGAGAGACCCAGTACTTC. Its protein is CASSLATVARGETQYF.

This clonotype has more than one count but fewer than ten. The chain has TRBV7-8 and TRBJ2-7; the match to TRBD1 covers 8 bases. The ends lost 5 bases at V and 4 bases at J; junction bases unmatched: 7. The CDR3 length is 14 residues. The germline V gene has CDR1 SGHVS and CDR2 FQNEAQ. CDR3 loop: CASSGGQGGYEQYF. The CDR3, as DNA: TGTGCCAGCAGCGGAGGACAGGGCGGATACGAGCAGTACTTC.

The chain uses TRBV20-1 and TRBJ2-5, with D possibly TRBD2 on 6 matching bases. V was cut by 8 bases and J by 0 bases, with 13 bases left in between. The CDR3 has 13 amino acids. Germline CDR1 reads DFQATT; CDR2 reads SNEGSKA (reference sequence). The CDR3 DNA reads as TGCAGTCCCAACCGGGACTACCAAGAGACCCAGTACTTC. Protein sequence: CSPNRDYQETQYF.

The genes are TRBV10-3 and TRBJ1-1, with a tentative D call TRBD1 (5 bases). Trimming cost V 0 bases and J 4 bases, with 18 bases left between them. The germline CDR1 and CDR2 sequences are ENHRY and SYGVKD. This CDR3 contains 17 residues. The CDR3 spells CAISESCWAGPPTEAFF. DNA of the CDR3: TGTGCCATCAGTGAGTCGTGTTGGGCAGGGCCCCCCACTGAAGCTTTCTTT.

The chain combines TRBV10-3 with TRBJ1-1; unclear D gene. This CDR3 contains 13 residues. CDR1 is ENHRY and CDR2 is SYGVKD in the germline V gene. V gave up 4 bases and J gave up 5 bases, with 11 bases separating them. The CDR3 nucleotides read TGTGCCATCAGTGGGACCTCAACGACTGAAGCTTTCTTT. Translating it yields CAISGTSTTEAFF.

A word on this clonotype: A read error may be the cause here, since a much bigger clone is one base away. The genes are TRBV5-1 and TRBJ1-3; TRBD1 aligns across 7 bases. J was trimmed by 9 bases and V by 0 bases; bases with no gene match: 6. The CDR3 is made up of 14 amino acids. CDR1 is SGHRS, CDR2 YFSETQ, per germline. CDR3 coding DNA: TGCGCCAGCAGCTTGGACAGGGGAGGGGTCACCATATATTTT. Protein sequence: CASSLDRGGVTIYF.

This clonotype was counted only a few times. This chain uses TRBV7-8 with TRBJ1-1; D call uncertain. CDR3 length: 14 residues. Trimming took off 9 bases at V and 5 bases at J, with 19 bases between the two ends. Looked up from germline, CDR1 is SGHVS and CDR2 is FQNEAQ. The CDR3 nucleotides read TGTGCCAGTAGTATAGATCAAGGTAGGACTGAAGCTTTCTTT. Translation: CASSIDQGRTEAFF.

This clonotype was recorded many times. The CDR3 coding sequence is TGCAGTGCTAGGTGGGACACTCAAGAGACCCAGTACTTC. It yields the protein CSARWDTQETQYF. V and J are TRBV20-1 and TRBJ2-5, with D possibly being TRBD1 (6 bases). Deletions cut 3 bases from V and 2 bases from J, with 10 bases between. Germline V gene data show CDR1 as DFQATT and CDR2 as SNEGSKA (reference sequence). CDR3 size: 13 residues.

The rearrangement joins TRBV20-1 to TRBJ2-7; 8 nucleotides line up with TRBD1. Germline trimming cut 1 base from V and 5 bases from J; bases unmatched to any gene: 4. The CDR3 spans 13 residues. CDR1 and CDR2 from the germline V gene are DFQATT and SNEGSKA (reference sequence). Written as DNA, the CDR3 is TGCAGTGCTAGAGCGACAGGGGCCCACGAGCAGTACTTC. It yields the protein CSARATGAHEQYF.

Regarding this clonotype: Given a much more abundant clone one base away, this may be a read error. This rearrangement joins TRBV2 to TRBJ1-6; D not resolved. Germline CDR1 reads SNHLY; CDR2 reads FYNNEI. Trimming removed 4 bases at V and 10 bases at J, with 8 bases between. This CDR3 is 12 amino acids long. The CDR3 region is CASSAEGSPLHF. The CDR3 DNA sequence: TGTGCCAGCAGTGCGGAGGGATCACCCCTCCACTTT. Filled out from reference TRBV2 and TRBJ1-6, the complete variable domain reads EPEVTQTPSHQVTQMGQEVILRCVPISNHLYFYWYRQILGQKVEFLVSFYNNEISEKSEIFDDQFSVERPDGSNFTLKIRSTKLEDSAMYFCASSAEGSPLHFGNGTRLTVT.

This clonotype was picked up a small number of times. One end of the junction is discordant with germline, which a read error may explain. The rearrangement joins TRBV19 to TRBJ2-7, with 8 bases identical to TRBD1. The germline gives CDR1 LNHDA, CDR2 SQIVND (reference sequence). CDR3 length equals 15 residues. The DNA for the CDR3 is TGTGCCAGCAGTATCACCGGGACAGGATCCTACGAGCAGTACTTC. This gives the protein CASSITGTGSYEQYF.

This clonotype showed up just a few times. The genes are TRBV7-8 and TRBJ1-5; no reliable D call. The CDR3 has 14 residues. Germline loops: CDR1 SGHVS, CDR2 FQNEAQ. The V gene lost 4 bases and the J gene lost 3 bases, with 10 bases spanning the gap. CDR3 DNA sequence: TGTGCCAGCAGCTCGGACGGGGTCAATCAGCCCCAGCATTTT. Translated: CASSSDGVNQPQHF.

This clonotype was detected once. The CDR3 here is CASSLPDTSHRTDTQYF. The CDR3 DNA is TGTGCCAGCAGCTTACCTGATACTAGTCACCGCACAGATACGCAGTATTTT. V is TRBV7-9 and J is TRBJ2-3; tentative D call: TRBD2 (5 bases). CDR3 length equals 17 residues. The V end was cut by 2 bases, the J end by 1 base, with 16 bases between. The germline V gene encodes CDR1 SEHNR and CDR2 FQNEAQ (reference sequence).

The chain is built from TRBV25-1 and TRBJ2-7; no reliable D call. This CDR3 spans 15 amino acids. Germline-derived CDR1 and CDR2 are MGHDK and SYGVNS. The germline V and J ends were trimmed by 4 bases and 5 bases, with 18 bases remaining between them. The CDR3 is CASSARVRTAHEQYF. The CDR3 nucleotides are TGTGCCAGCAGTGCTAGAGTACGGACGGCGCACGAGCAGTACTTC.

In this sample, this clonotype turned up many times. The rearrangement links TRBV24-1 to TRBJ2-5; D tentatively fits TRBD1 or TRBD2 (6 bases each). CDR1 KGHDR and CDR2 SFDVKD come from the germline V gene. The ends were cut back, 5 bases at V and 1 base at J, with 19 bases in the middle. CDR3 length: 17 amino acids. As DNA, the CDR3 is TGTGCCACCAGTGGACGGGGGCAGGGCACCTCCCAAGAGACCCAGTACTTC. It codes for CATSGRGQGTSQETQYF.

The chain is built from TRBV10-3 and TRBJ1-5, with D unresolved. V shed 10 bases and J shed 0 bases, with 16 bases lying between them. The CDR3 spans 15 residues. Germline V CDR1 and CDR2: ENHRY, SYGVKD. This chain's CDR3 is CATRLEGYSNQPQHF. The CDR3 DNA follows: TGTGCCACCAGACTTGAGGGATATAGCAATCAGCCCCAGCATTTT.

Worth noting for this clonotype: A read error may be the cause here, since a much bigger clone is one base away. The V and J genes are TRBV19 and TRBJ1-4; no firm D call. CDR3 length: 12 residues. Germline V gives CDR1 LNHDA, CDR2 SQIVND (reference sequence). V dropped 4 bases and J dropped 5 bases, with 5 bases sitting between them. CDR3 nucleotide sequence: TGTGCCAGTAGTAAAGGGAATGAAAAACTGTTTTTT. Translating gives CASSKGNEKLFF.

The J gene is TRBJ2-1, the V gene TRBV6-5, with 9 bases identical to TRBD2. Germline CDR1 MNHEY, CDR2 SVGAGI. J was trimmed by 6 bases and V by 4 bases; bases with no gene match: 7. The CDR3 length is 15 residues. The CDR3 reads CASSSGLAKGNEQFF. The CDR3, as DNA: TGTGCCAGCAGTTCCGGACTAGCGAAGGGCAATGAGCAGTTCTTC.

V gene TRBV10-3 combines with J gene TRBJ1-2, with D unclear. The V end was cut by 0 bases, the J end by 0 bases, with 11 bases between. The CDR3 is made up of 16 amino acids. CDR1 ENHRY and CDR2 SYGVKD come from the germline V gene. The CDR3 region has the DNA TGTGCCATCAGTGAGTCGACCCAGTACACTAACTATGGCTACACCTTC. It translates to CAISESTQYTNYGYTF.

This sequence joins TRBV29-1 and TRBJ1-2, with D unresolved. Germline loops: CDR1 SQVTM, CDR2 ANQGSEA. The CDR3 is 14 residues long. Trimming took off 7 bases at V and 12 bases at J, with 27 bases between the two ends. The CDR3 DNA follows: TGCAGCGCCAGCAGCCTCCTCCAATGGGGTCGTAACACCTTC. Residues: CSASSLLQWGRNTF.

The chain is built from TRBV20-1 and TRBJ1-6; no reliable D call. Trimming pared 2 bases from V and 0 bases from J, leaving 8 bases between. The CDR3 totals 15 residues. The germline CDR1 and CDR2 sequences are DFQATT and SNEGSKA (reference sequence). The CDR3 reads CSARLGSSYNSPLHF. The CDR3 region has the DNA TGCAGTGCTAGATTGGGGAGCTCCTATAATTCACCCCTCCACTTT.

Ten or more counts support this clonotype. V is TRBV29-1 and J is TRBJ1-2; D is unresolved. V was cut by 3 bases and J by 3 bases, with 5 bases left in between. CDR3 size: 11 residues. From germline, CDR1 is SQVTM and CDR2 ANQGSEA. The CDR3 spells CSVERDYGYTF. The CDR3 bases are TGCAGCGTTGAGAGGGACTATGGCTACACCTTC.

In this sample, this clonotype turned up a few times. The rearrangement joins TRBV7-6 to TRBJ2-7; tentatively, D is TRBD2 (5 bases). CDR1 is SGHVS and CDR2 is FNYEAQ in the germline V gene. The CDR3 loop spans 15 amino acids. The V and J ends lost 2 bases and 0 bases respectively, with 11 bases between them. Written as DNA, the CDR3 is TGTGCCAGCAGCTTAACAACCCGGGGCTCCTACGAGCAGTACTTC. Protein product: CASSLTTRGSYEQYF.

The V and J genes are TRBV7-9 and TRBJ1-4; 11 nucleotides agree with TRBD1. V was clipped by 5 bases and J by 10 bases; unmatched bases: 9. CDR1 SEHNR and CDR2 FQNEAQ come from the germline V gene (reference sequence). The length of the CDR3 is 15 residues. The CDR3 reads CASSPPGTGGGKLFF. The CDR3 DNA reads TGTGCCAGCAGCCCTCCCGGGACAGGGGGTGGAAAACTGTTTTTT.

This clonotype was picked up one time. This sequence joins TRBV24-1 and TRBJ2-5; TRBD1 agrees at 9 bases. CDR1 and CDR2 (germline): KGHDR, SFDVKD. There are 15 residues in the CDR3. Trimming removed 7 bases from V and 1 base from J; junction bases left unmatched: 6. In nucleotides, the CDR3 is TGTGCCACCAGCAGCCAGACAGGGGGCCAAGAGACCCAGTACTTC. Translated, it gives CATSSQTGGQETQYF.

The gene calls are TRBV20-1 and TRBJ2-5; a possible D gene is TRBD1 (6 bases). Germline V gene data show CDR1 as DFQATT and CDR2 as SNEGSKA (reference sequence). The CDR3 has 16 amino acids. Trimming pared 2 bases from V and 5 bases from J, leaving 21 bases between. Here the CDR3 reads CSARKGGQPEVETQYF. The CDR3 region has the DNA TGCAGTGCTAGAAAGGGCGGACAGCCGGAGGTGGAGACCCAGTACTTC.